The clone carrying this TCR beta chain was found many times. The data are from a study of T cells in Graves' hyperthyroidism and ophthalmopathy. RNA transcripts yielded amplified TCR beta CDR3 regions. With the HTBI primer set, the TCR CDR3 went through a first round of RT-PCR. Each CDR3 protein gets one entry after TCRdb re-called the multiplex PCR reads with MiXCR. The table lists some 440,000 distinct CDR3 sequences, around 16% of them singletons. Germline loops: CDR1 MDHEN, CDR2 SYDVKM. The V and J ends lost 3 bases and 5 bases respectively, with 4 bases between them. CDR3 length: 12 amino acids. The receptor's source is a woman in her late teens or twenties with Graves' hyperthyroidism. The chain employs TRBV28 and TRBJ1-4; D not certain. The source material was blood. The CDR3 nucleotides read TGTGCCAGCAGTTTCAGCAATGAAAAACTGTTTTTT. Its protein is CASSFSNEKLFF.